The subject of this entry is one T cell receptor beta chain. The antigen remains unidentified. Trimming removed 6 bases from V and 5 bases from J, with 20 bases in between. The V gene's germline CDR1 is LNHDA and CDR2 SQIVND (reference sequence). The CDR3 covers 15 residues. This sample is part of a study of T cells in localized non-small cell lung cancer. The study's findings and limits: Uninvolved adjacent lung showed higher T cell clonality than tumor. In adjacent lung appeared a median approximately 61 of the top 100 tumor clones. Greater blood T cell density accompanied longer overall survival.

The protocol was immunoSEQ multiplex PCR, while the TCRdb copy is restricted to in-frame clones and leaves out a portion. The repertoire holds 1,500 to 2,000 clones, with around 24% as singletons. The starting material was normal lung tissue next to the tumor, obtained before any cancer treatment. The sequence derives from a female donor at least 60 years old with stage I lung adenocarcinoma. The J gene is TRBJ2-7, the V gene TRBV19; D might be TRBD1 (5 bases). CDR3 sequence: CASSLGIGVFDEQYF. The CDR3 nucleotides read TGTGCCAGTAGCCTGGGCATAGGGGTCTTCGACGAGCAGTACTTC.